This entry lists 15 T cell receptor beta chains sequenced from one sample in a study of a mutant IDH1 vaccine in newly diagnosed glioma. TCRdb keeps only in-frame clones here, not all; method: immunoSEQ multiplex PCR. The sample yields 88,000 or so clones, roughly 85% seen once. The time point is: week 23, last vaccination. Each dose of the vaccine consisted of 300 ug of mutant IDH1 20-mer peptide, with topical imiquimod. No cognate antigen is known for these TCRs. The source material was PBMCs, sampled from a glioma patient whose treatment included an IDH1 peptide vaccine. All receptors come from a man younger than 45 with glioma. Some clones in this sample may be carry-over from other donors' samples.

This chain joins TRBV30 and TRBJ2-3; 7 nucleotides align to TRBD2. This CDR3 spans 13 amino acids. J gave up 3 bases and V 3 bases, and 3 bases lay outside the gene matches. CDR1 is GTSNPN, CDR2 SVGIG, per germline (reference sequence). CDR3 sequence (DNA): TGTGCCTGGAGCAACGGGGGGACAGATACGCAGTATTTT. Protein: CAWSNGGTDTQYF.

CDR3: CASGPPFDEETQYF. The CDR3 DNA follows: TGTGCCAGCGGCCCCCCCTTCGATGAAGAGACCCAGTACTTC. The chain carries TRBV6-4 and TRBJ2-5; D ambiguous. CDR1 and CDR2 from the germline V gene are MRHNA and SNTAGT. Trimming shortened V by 8 bases and J by 3 bases, and 16 bases separated the two germline ends. This CDR3 has 14 amino acids.

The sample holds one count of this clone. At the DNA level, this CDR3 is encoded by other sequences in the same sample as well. The CDR3: CASSPSAAGNTIYF. CDR3 DNA: TGTGCCAGCTCACCATCGGCAGCTGGAAACACCATATATTTT. The chain links TRBV18 to TRBJ1-3, with unresolved D. Trimming took off 2 bases at V and 2 bases at J, with 7 bases between the two ends. This CDR3 contains 14 residues. CDR1 and CDR2 (germline): KGHSH, LQKENI. Complete variable domain (other parts from reference TRBV18 and TRBJ1-3): NAGVMQNPRHLVRRRGQEARLRCSPMKGHSHVYWYRQLPEEGLKFMVYLQKENIIDESGMPKERFSAEFPKEGPSILRIQQVVRGDSAAYFCASSPSAAGNTIYFGEGSWLTVV.

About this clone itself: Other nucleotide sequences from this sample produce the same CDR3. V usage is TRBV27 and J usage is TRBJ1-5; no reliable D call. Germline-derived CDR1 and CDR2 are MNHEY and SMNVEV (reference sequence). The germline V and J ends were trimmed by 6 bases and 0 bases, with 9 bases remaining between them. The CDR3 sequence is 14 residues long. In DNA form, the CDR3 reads TGTGCCAGCAGCCATAGAGATAGCAATCAGCCCCAGCATTTT. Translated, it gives CASSHRDSNQPQHF.

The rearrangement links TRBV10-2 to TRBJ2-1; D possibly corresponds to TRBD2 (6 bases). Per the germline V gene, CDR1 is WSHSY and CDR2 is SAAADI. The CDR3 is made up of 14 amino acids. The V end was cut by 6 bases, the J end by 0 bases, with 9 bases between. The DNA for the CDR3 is TGCGCCAGCAGACCAGCGGGCTCCTACAATGAGCAGTTCTTC. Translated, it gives CASRPAGSYNEQFF.

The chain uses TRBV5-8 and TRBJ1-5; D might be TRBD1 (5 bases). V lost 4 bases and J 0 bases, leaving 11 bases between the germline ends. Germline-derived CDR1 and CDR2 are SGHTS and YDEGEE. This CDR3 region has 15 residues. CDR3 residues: CASSQGRVSNQPQHF. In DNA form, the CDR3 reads TGTGCCAGCAGCCAAGGCAGGGTTAGCAATCAGCCCCAGCATTTT.

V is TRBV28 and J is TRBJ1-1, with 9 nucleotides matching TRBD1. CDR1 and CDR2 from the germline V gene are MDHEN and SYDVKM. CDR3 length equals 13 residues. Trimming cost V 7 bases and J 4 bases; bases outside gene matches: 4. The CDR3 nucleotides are TGTGCCAGCAAGACAGGGGGGAGCACTGAAGCTTTCTTT. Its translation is CASKTGGSTEAFF.

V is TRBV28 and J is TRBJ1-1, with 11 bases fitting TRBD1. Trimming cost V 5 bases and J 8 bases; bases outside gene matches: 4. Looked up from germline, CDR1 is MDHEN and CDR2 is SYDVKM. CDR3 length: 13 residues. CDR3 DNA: TGTGCCAGCAGTAAGGGACAGGGGGTCGAAGCTTTCTTT. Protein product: CASSKGQGVEAFF.

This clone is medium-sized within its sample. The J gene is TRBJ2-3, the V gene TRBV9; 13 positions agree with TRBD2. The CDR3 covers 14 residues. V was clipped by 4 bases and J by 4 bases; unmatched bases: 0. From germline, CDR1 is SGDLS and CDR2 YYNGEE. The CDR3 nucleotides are TGTGCCAGCAGCACTAGCGGGAGGGCAGATACGCAGTATTTT. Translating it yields CASSTSGRADTQYF.

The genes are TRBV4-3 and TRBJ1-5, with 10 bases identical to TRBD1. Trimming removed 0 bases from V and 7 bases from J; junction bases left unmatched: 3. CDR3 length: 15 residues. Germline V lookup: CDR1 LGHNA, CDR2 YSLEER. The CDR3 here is CASSQERDRGQPQHF. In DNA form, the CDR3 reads TGCGCCAGCAGCCAAGAAAGGGACAGGGGACAGCCCCAGCATTTT.

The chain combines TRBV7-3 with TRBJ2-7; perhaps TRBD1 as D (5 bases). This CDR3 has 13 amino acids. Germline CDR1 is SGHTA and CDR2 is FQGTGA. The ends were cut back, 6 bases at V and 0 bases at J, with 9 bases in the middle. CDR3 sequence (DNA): TGTGCCAGCAGGTTGACAGCCTCCTACGAGCAGTACTTC. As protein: CASRLTASYEQYF. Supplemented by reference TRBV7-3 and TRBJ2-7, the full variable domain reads GAGVSQTPSNKVTEKGKYVELRCDPISGHTALYWYRQSLGQGPEFLIYFQGTGAADDSGLPNDRFFAVRPEGSVSTLKIQRTERGDSAVYLCASRLTASYEQYFGPGTRLTVT.

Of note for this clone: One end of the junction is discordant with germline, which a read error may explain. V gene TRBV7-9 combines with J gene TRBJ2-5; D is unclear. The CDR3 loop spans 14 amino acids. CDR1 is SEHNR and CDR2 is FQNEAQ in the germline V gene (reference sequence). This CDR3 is CASNLGLRQETQYF. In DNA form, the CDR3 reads TGTGCCAGCAACTTAGGGCTACGGCAAGAGACCCAGTACTTC.

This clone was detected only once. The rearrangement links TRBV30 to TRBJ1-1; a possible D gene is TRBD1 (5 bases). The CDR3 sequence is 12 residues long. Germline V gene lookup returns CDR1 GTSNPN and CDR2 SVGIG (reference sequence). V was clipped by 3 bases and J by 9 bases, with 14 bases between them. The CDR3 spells CAWRTAIGKAFF. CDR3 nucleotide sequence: TGTGCCTGGAGGACAGCGATAGGGAAAGCTTTCTTT.

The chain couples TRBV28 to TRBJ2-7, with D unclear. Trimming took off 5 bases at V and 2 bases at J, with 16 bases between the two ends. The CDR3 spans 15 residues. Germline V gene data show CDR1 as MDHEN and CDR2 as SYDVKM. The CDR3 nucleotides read TGTGCCAGCAGTCCCCCGGCAAGGGTCCCCTACGAGCAGTACTTC. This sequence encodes CASSPPARVPYEQYF.

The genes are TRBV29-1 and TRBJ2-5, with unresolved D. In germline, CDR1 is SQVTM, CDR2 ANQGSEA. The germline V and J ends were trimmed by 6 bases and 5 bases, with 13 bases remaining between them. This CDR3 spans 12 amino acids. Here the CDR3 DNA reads TGCAGCGTGGTAGAGCAGGTGGAGACCCAGTACTTC. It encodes CSVVEQVETQYF.